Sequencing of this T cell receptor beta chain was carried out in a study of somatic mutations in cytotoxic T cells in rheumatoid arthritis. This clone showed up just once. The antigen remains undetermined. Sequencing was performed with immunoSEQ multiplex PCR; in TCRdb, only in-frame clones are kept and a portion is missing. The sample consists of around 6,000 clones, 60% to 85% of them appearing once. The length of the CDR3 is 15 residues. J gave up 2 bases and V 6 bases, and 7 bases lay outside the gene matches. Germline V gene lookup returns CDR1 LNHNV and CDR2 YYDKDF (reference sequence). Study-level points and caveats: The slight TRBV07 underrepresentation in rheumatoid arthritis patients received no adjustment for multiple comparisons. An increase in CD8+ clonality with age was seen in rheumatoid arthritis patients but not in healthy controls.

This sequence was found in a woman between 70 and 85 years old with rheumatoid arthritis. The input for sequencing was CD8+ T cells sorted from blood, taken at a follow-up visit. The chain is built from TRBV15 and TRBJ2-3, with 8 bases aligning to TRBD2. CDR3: CATSVLAASTDTQYF. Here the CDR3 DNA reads TGTGCCACCAGTGTACTAGCGGCCTCCACAGATACGCAGTATTTT.